One sample yielded the 10 T cell receptor beta chains listed below, sequenced in a study of blood T cell repertoires in COVID-19. The assay was immunoSEQ multiplex PCR, and TCRdb's table has in-frame clones only and misses some. Among a few hundred thousand clones listed, roughly 87% were seen once. Sample: PBMCs or T cells enriched from blood (not recorded which). Every receptor here comes from a woman younger than 35 who had recovered from COVID-19.

The chain has TRBV3-1 (or the pseudogene TRBV3-2) and TRBJ1-1; D remains unclear. V dropped 1 base and J dropped 7 bases, with 10 bases sitting between them. The CDR3 is 13 residues long. The V gene's germline CDR1 is LGHDT and CDR2 YNNKEL (reference sequence). Here the CDR3 DNA reads TGTGCCAGCAGCCAAGGGCAATGGAGTGAAGCTTTCTTT. Its translation: CASSQGQWSEAFF.

The V call is TRBV25-1, the J call TRBJ2-5; 7 nucleotides line up with TRBD1. Germline CDR1 reads MGHDK; CDR2 reads SYGVNS. The CDR3 is 15 residues long. Losses at the gene ends were 7 bases for V and 1 base for J; bases not matched to a gene: 9. CDR3 amino acids: CASTRMAGGQETQYF. In nucleotides, the CDR3 is TGTGCCAGCACCCGAATGGCAGGGGGCCAAGAGACCCAGTACTTC. Filled out from reference TRBV25-1 and TRBJ2-5, the complete variable domain reads EADIYQTPRYLVIGTGKKITLECSQTMGHDKMYWYQQDPGMELHLIHYSYGVNSTEKGDLSSESTVSRIRTEHFPLTLESARPSHTSQYLCASTRMAGGQETQYFGPGTRLLVL.

This clone was seen a single time. This sequence joins TRBV28 and TRBJ1-5; D is perhaps TRBD1 (6 bases). The CDR3 runs 14 residues. V lost 4 bases, J lost 3 bases, and 10 bases lay in between. Per the germline V gene, CDR1 is MDHEN and CDR2 is SYDVKM. This chain's CDR3 is CASSSTGFNQPQHF. CDR3 coding DNA: TGTGCCAGCAGTTCCACAGGGTTCAATCAGCCCCAGCATTTT.

The rearrangement joins TRBV18 to TRBJ2-7; the D is unclear. The CDR3 is 13 residues long. CDR1 and CDR2 from the germline V gene are KGHSH and LQKENI. Trimming shortened V by 1 base and J by 5 bases, and 9 bases separated the two germline ends. The CDR3 sequence is CASSPLSGHEQYF. The CDR3, as DNA: TGTGCCAGCTCACCACTAAGTGGCCACGAGCAGTACTTC. Using reference TRBV18 and TRBJ2-7 for the parts outside the CDR3, the full variable domain is NAGVMQNPRHLVRRRGQEARLRCSPMKGHSHVYWYRQLPEEGLKFMVYLQKENIIDESGMPKERFSAEFPKEGPSILRIQQVVRGDSAAYFCASSPLSGHEQYFGPGTRLTVT.

Comment on this clone: The junction differs from germline at one of its ends, possibly a read error. Distinct nucleotide sequences in the sample also encode this CDR3. The V and J genes are TRBV7-2 and TRBJ2-5; 11 positions agree with TRBD2. The CDR3 is 17 amino acids. Germline V CDR1 and CDR2: SGHTA, FQGNSA. The CDR3: CASRSSGGYSLQETQYF. In nucleotides, the CDR3 is TGTGCCAGCAGATCTAGCGGGGGGTATTCACTTCAAGAAACCCAGTACTTC.

V and J are TRBV2 and TRBJ2-5; 8 positions agree with TRBD2. Germline V gene data show CDR1 as SNHLY and CDR2 as FYNNEI. The CDR3 is 14 amino acids. Trimming took 5 bases from V and 5 from J; bases not matched to a gene: 7. As DNA, the CDR3 is TGTGCCAGCAGTAGCGGGAGTAATTGGGAGACCCAGTACTTC. Translating it yields CASSSGSNWETQYF.

This clone has a single count. The chain uses TRBV28 and TRBJ2-1; a weak D match, TRBD2 (5 bases). Germline V CDR1 and CDR2: MDHEN, SYDVKM. The CDR3 sequence is 14 residues long. Trimming shortened V by 3 bases and J by 6 bases, and 12 bases separated the two germline ends. Here the CDR3 reads CASSFPGFRNEQFF. CDR3 coding DNA: TGTGCCAGCAGTTTTCCGGGGTTTCGCAATGAGCAGTTCTTC. The full variable domain, completed using reference TRBV28 and TRBJ2-1, is DVKVTQSSRYLVKRTGEKVFLECVQDMDHENMFWYRQDPGLGLRLIYFSYDVKMKEKGDIPEGYSVSREKKERFSLILESASTNQTSMYLCASSFPGFRNEQFFGPGTRLTVL.

V usage is TRBV7-9 and J usage is TRBJ1-2, with TRBD1 as a possible D gene (5 bases). V shed 1 base and J shed 3 bases, with 15 bases lying between them. Looked up from germline, CDR1 is SEHNR and CDR2 is FQNEAQ (reference sequence). The CDR3 runs to 16 residues. The CDR3 DNA sequence: TGTGCCAGCAGCTTAGAGATTATGACAGCCGACTATGGCTACACCTTC. Translating gives CASSLEIMTADYGYTF.

The V gene is TRBV24-1, the J gene TRBJ2-1; 7 bases agree with TRBD2. The germline V gene has CDR1 KGHDR and CDR2 SFDVKD. V shed 3 bases, J shed 2 bases, and the junction held 6 bases outside the gene matches. The CDR3 spans 16 residues. This chain's CDR3 is CATSDPSGAAYNEQFF. The CDR3 coding sequence is TGTGCCACCAGTGATCCCAGCGGGGCAGCCTACAATGAGCAGTTCTTC.

This chain uses TRBV9 with TRBJ2-7, with D tentatively TRBD2 (6 bases). The germline V and J ends were trimmed by 0 bases and 5 bases, with 18 bases remaining between them. The CDR3 consists of 16 residues. The germline gives CDR1 SGDLS, CDR2 YYNGEE. CDR3 amino acids: CASSVDGTAPRDEQYF. The CDR3 DNA reads as TGTGCCAGCAGCGTAGATGGGACTGCCCCTCGGGACGAGCAGTACTTC.